These 4 T cell receptor beta chains came from one sample sequenced in a study of T cells after yellow fever vaccination. Via MiXCR, TCRdb re-called the 5' RACE reads, giving one row per CDR3 protein. Of 610,000 or so distinct CDR3 sequences listed, about 12% are singletons. Specimen: PBMCs, collected on the day of the yellow fever booster vaccination. These receptor sequences come from a young man who received the YFV17D yellow fever vaccine.

Ten or more counts support this clonotype. The rearrangement links TRBV7-2 to TRBJ2-3; D might be TRBD2 (6 bases). V lost 3 bases and J lost 4, with 8 bases in between. Germline CDR1 reads SGHTA; CDR2 reads FQGNSA. This CDR3 comprises 13 residues. CDR3 in DNA: TGTGCCAGCAGCTTCGGGGAGGCAGATACGCAGTATTTT. Its protein product is CASSFGEADTQYF. Using reference TRBV7-2 and TRBJ2-3 for the parts outside the CDR3, the full variable domain is GAGVSQSPSNKVTEKGKDVELRCDPISGHTALYWYRQSLGQGLEFLIYFQGNSAPDKSGLPSDRFSAERTGGSVSTLTIQRTQQEDSAVYLCASSFGEADTQYFGPGTRLTVL.

The V call is TRBV5-4, the J call TRBJ2-3; D call uncertain. The length of the CDR3 is 16 residues. V lost 3 bases and J lost 0, with 14 bases in between. Germline V gene data show CDR1 as SGHNT and CDR2 as YYREEE (reference sequence). The CDR3 DNA is TGTGCCAGCAGCTCTGGAATACAGCCAAGCACAGATACGCAGTATTTT. This encodes CASSSGIQPSTDTQYF.

The V call is TRBV9, the J call TRBJ2-5, with 12 positions matching TRBD1. CDR1 and CDR2 (germline): SGDLS, YYNGEE. V lost 0 bases and J lost 8; bases outside the gene matches: 8. The CDR3 has 16 amino acids. The DNA for the CDR3 is TGTGCCAGCAGCGTAGCTGGGACAGGGGGCGCCGGAACCCAGTACTTC. Its protein is CASSVAGTGGAGTQYF.

In this sample, this clonotype turned up a few times. The chain combines TRBV20-1 with TRBJ1-5, with a possible D match to TRBD1 (6 bases). V was cut by 5 bases and J by 7 bases, with 18 bases left in between. From germline, CDR1 is DFQATT and CDR2 SNEGSKA (reference sequence). The CDR3 spans 14 residues. The DNA for the CDR3 is TGCAGTGCTCGTAATTACAGGGAGGACCAGCCCCAGCATTTT. Protein: CSARNYREDQPQHF.